This entry lists 32 T cell receptor beta chains sequenced from one sample in a study of CD8 T cells in ankylosing spondylitis. TCRdb processed the 5' RACE reads anew with MiXCR; each CDR3 protein has one entry. The sample has 200,000 or so distinct CDR3 sequences, around 13% seen once. The specimen was blood, either unsorted or a sorted T cell fraction (not recorded which). The receptor set was obtained from a female donor with ankylosing spondylitis or in good health (not recorded which).

This clonotype was counted a few times. The rearrangement links TRBV20-1 to TRBJ2-1; D perhaps matches TRBD2 (6 bases). The CDR3 is 12 amino acids. The germline gives CDR1 DFQATT, CDR2 SNEGSKA (reference sequence). Deletions cut 4 bases from V and 9 bases from J, with 13 bases between. The CDR3: CSATGTSSEQFF. CDR3 nucleotide sequence: TGCAGTGCTACCGGGACTTCGAGTGAGCAGTTCTTC.

CDR3 bases: TGTGCCAGCAGCTTAGCTGGCGCTGAAGCTTTCTTT. Its translation is CASSLAGAEAFF. J is TRBJ1-1 and V is TRBV7-9; D remains unclear. V lost 0 bases to trimming and J lost 6 bases, with 5 bases between them. The germline CDR1 and CDR2 sequences are SEHNR and FQNEAQ (reference sequence). The CDR3 is made up of 12 amino acids.

This clonotype has a handful of counts. The V call is TRBV20-1, the J call TRBJ2-5; 16 bases map to TRBD2. Germline CDR1 is DFQATT and CDR2 is SNEGSKA (reference sequence). J gave up 2 bases and V 5 bases, and 11 bases lay outside the gene matches. The CDR3 sequence is 18 residues long. CDR3 coding DNA: TGCAGTGCTTCACCCTTGGGACTAGCGGGAGGGCGGCAAGAGACCCAGTACTTC. It is translated as CSASPLGLAGGRQETQYF.

This clonotype was seen more than once but under ten times. The genes are TRBV7-8 and TRBJ2-2; D not certain. The germline CDR1 and CDR2 sequences are SGHVS and FQNEAQ. The CDR3 spans 13 residues. Trimming removed 1 base from V and 5 bases from J, with 5 bases in between. This CDR3 reads CASSLVQTGELFF. CDR3 nucleotide sequence: TGTGCCAGCAGCTTAGTCCAGACCGGGGAGCTGTTTTTT.

To note about this clonotype: Since a much larger clone is just one base distant, this may be a read error. The rearrangement joins TRBV28 to TRBJ2-5, with 7 bases lining up with TRBD1. The CDR3 contains 13 residues. The trim removed 8 bases at V and 9 bases at J, leaving 12 bases unmatched. Germline values: CDR1 MDHEN, CDR2 SYDVKM. CDR3 region: CASVDRELGSQYF. Here the CDR3 DNA reads TGTGCCAGCGTCGACAGGGAGCTAGGGTCCCAGTACTTC.

This clonotype was seen repeatedly, ten times or more. J is TRBJ2-2 and V is TRBV5-1, with a weak D call TRBD1 (6 bases). Germline V CDR1 and CDR2: SGHRS, YFSETQ. This CDR3 has 14 residues. V shed 2 bases and J shed 3 bases, with 8 bases lying between them. CDR3 loop: CASSFYRDTGELFF. CDR3 sequence (DNA): TGCGCCAGCAGCTTTTACAGGGACACCGGGGAGCTGTTTTTT.

This clonotype was seen more than once but under ten times. The V call is TRBV5-8, the J call TRBJ2-7; 7 bases align to TRBD1. In germline, CDR1 is SGHTS, CDR2 YDEGEE. J lost 1 base, V lost 4 bases, and 8 bases had no gene match. CDR3 size: 15 residues. DNA for the CDR3: TGTGCCAGCAGCATCCCCGGGACAGCTTCCTACGAGCAGTACTTC. Translated: CASSIPGTASYEQYF.

This clonotype occurred a few times. V gene TRBV7-8 combines with J gene TRBJ1-5, with D tentatively TRBD1 (6 bases). Germline-derived CDR1 and CDR2 are SGHVS and FQNEAQ. The V end was cut by 4 bases, the J end by 4 bases, with 17 bases between. The CDR3 sequence is 16 residues long. The CDR3 reads CASSSRGGRVNQPQHF. CDR3 bases: TGTGCCAGCAGCTCGCGGGGGGGGCGCGTAAATCAGCCCCAGCATTTT. The whole variable domain, filled in from reference TRBV7-8 and TRBJ1-5, reads GAGVSQSPRYKVAKRGQDVALRCDPISGHVSLFWYQQALGQGPEFLTYFQNEAQLDKSGLPSDRFFAERPEGSVSTLKIQRTQQEDSAVYLCASSSRGGRVNQPQHFGDGTRLSIL.

This clonotype occurred many times. The chain uses TRBV20-1 and TRBJ2-1; no clear D. Germline V gives CDR1 DFQATT, CDR2 SNEGSKA (reference sequence). CDR3 length: 15 residues. Trimming cost V 2 bases and J 0 bases, with 11 bases left between them. The chain's CDR3 is CSARRSASSYNEQFF. In DNA form, the CDR3 reads TGCAGTGCTAGAAGGAGCGCGAGCTCCTACAATGAGCAGTTCTTC.

The chain couples TRBV5-1 to TRBJ1-1, with 8 bases that match TRBD1. This CDR3 is 13 amino acids long. Germline V gene sequence: CDR1 SGHRS, CDR2 YFSETQ. J was trimmed by 6 bases and V by 2 bases; bases with no gene match: 3. The CDR3 DNA sequence: TGCGCCAGCAGCTTCCAGGGGGCCGCTGAAGCTTTCTTT. Its translation is CASSFQGAAEAFF.

This clonotype was seen at least ten times. V is TRBV7-9 and J is TRBJ2-1; TRBD1 matches at 7 bases. Germline values: CDR1 SEHNR, CDR2 FQNEAQ (reference sequence). This CDR3 is 16 amino acids long. The J segment lost 0 bases and the V segment lost 5 bases, leaving 7 bases of the junction unmatched. The CDR3 loop reads CASSLTGDSSYNEQFF. The CDR3 DNA follows: TGTGCCAGCAGCCTCACAGGGGACAGCTCCTACAATGAGCAGTTCTTC.

This clonotype was observed at least ten times. This chain links TRBV5-1 with TRBJ1-2, with 7 bases matching TRBD1. Germline values: CDR1 SGHRS, CDR2 YFSETQ. The CDR3 has 13 amino acids. Trimming took 4 bases from V and 6 from J; bases not matched to a gene: 6. CDR3 in amino acids: CASSEAGGHGYTF. In DNA, the CDR3 is TGCGCCAGCAGCGAGGCAGGGGGACATGGCTACACCTTC.

This clonotype has only a few counts. This chain uses TRBV12-3 or TRBV12-4 with TRBJ2-1; D is possibly TRBD1 (6 bases). The CDR3 contains 14 residues. Trimming took 7 bases from V and 4 from J, leaving 14 bases between them. In DNA, the CDR3 is TGTGCCAGCACCCCGGCCAGGGGATACAATGAGCAGTTCTTC. This encodes CASTPARGYNEQFF.

In this sample, this clonotype turned up many times. This rearrangement joins TRBV12-3 or TRBV12-4 to TRBJ1-5; D may be TRBD1 (6 bases). With 5 bases removed from V and 2 bases from J, the gap between germline ends came to 16 bases. This CDR3 has 16 amino acids. The CDR3 loop reads CASSNLQGTRNQPQHF. CDR3 sequence (DNA): TGTGCCAGCAGTAACTTACAGGGTACTCGCAATCAGCCCCAGCATTTT.

J is TRBJ2-1 and V is TRBV18, with D possibly being TRBD2 (6 bases). Germline V lookup: CDR1 KGHSH, CDR2 LQKENI. V lost 2 bases and J 6 bases, leaving 14 bases between the germline ends. This CDR3 comprises 15 residues. The CDR3 sequence: CASSPDREMVNEQFF. The DNA for the CDR3 is TGTGCCAGCTCACCAGATCGGGAGATGGTCAATGAGCAGTTCTTC. Full variable domain (outside the CDR3, taken from reference TRBV18 and TRBJ2-1): NAGVMQNPRHLVRRRGQEARLRCSPMKGHSHVYWYRQLPEEGLKFMVYLQKENIIDESGMPKERFSAEFPKEGPSILRIQQVVRGDSAAYFCASSPDREMVNEQFFGPGTRLTVL.

This clonotype was picked up many times. The V and J genes are TRBV11-1 and TRBJ2-6; no firm D call. V lost 1 base, J lost 2 bases, and 6 bases lay in between. The CDR3 is 15 residues long. Germline values: CDR1 SGHAT, CDR2 FQDESV (reference sequence). CDR3 sequence reads: CASSLGATGANVLTF. The CDR3 DNA sequence: TGTGCCAGCAGCTTAGGCGCTACTGGGGCCAACGTCCTGACTTTC.

The rearrangement joins TRBV20-1 to TRBJ2-7; D gene unclear. Germline CDR1 and CDR2: DFQATT and SNEGSKA (reference sequence). The V and J ends lost 2 bases and 3 bases respectively, with 14 bases between them. The CDR3 has 14 amino acids. The CDR3 protein is CSARSRASGYEQYF. The CDR3 nucleotides read TGCAGTGCTAGATCTCGAGCGTCAGGCTACGAGCAGTACTTC.

This clonotype was recorded many times. This sequence joins TRBV7-2 and TRBJ1-2; the D is unclear. There are 13 residues in the CDR3. Per the germline V gene, CDR1 is SGHTA and CDR2 is FQGNSA. With 0 bases removed from V and 8 bases from J, the gap between germline ends came to 10 bases. In nucleotides, the CDR3 is TGTGCCAGCAGCTTAGCGGCTATAGTAGGCTACACCTTC. It specifies CASSLAAIVGYTF.

This clonotype was detected a few times. This rearrangement joins TRBV9 to TRBJ2-1; D not certain. The V end was cut by 5 bases, the J end by 7 bases, with 16 bases between. Per germline, CDR1 SGDLS and CDR2 YYNGEE. The CDR3 loop spans 14 amino acids. CDR3 amino acids: CASSTAGLGNEQFF. CDR3 DNA: TGTGCCAGCAGTACCGCCGGGCTAGGAAATGAGCAGTTCTTC.

This clonotype was seen a handful of times. V and J are TRBV25-1 and TRBJ2-5, with TRBD1 matching over 9 bases. Germline CDR1 MGHDK, CDR2 SYGVNS. The CDR3 covers 16 residues. V dropped 4 bases and J dropped 5; count of bases not matched to a gene: 11. DNA of the CDR3: TGTGCCAGCAGTGTAATGGACAGGGGAAGGGGTGAGACCCAGTACTTC. Protein product: CASSVMDRGRGETQYF.

The gene calls are TRBV20-1 and TRBJ2-1, with 16 bases lining up with TRBD2. Germline assignment: CDR1 DFQATT and CDR2 SNEGSKA (reference sequence). V lost 0 bases to trimming and J lost 1 base; unmatched junction nucleotides: 3. The CDR3 runs to 18 residues. CDR3 nucleotide sequence: TGCAGTGCTAGAGAGGGACTAGCGGGAGGGTTTTCCTACAATGAGCAGTTCTTC. It encodes CSAREGLAGGFSYNEQFF.

This chain links TRBV5-6 with TRBJ2-3; TRBD2 aligns across 9 bases. CDR1 and CDR2 (germline): SGHDT, YYEEEE. J lost 3 bases, V lost 5 bases, and 7 bases had no gene match. This CDR3 comprises 15 residues. CDR3 amino acids: CASSWTSDQTDTQYF. In nucleotides, the CDR3 is TGTGCCAGCAGTTGGACTAGCGACCAAACAGATACGCAGTATTTT. The full variable domain, in which reference TRBV5-6 and TRBJ2-3 provide the parts outside the CDR3, is DAGVTQSPTHLIKTRGQQVTLRCSPKSGHDTVSWYQQALGQGPQFIFQYYEEEERQRGNFPDRFSGHQFPNYSSELNVNALLLGDSALYLCASSWTSDQTDTQYFGPGTRLTVL.

There are many counts of this clonotype. The V gene is TRBV5-6, the J gene TRBJ1-2; D is perhaps TRBD1 (6 bases). The germline CDR1 and CDR2 sequences are SGHDT and YYEEEE. The CDR3 length is 14 residues. V shed 0 bases and J shed 4 bases, with 10 bases lying between them. The CDR3 protein is CASSLAGAVYGYTF. CDR3 nucleotides: TGTGCCAGCAGCTTGGCGGGGGCAGTCTATGGCTACACCTTC.

This clonotype was seen more than once but under ten times. The chain combines TRBV6-5 with TRBJ2-7; D remains ambiguous. The CDR3 covers 12 residues. Trimming left V 4 bases short and J 4 bases short, with 8 bases between. The germline CDR1 and CDR2 sequences are MNHEY and SVGAGI. The CDR3 DNA reads as TGTGCCAGCAGTTTTGTGGGGTACGAGCAGTACTTC. This encodes CASSFVGYEQYF.

This clonotype was picked up many times. J is TRBJ2-1 and V is TRBV20-1; D is ambiguous. In germline, CDR1 is DFQATT, CDR2 SNEGSKA (reference sequence). V was clipped by 0 bases and J by 6 bases, with 6 bases between them. This CDR3 spans 12 amino acids. The chain's CDR3 is CSARDVPNEQFF. Here the CDR3 DNA reads TGCAGTGCTAGAGATGTTCCCAATGAGCAGTTCTTC.

This clonotype came up many times. The rearrangement joins TRBV4-3 to TRBJ2-4, with 7 bases matching TRBD1. The CDR3 has 15 amino acids. V dropped 0 bases and J dropped 8; count of bases not matched to a gene: 7. Germline lookup yields CDR1 LGHNA and CDR2 YSLEER. Written as DNA, the CDR3 is TGCGCCAGCAGCCAAGATGACAGGGCCCGGGACATTCAGTACTTC. It codes for CASSQDDRARDIQYF.

In this sample, this clonotype turned up many times. The chain carries TRBV27 and TRBJ2-3; 11 nucleotides line up with TRBD2. Germline V CDR1 and CDR2: MNHEY, SMNVEV (reference sequence). This CDR3 comprises 16 residues. Losses at the gene ends were 5 bases for V and 2 bases for J; bases not matched to a gene: 6. This chain's CDR3 is CASSRGTSGPTDTQYF. The CDR3 bases are TGTGCCAGCAGTCGCGGGACTAGCGGACCCACAGATACGCAGTATTTT.

This clonotype has ten or more counts. The chain carries TRBV4-3 and TRBJ2-6; D remains ambiguous. This CDR3 is built from 15 residues. Germline V lookup: CDR1 LGHNA, CDR2 YSLEER. The germline V and J ends were trimmed by 0 bases and 1 base, with 4 bases remaining between them. In nucleotides, the CDR3 is TGCGCCAGCAGCCAAGATCGATCTGGGGCCAACGTCCTGACTTTC. Its protein product is CASSQDRSGANVLTF.

This clonotype came up a few times. The gene calls are TRBV9 and TRBJ2-3; 9 nucleotides agree with TRBD2. Unmatched junction bases numbered 2, after V lost 0 bases and J lost 0 bases. The CDR3 has 16 amino acids. Per the germline V gene, CDR1 is SGDLS and CDR2 is YYNGEE. CDR3 nucleotides: TGTGCCAGCAGCGTAGATCTAGCGGGGAGCACAGATACGCAGTATTTT. Translation: CASSVDLAGSTDTQYF.

As for this clonotype: A much larger clone differs from this one at a single base, so this may be a read error. V is TRBV12-3 or TRBV12-4 and J is TRBJ1-3; the D gene is possibly TRBD1 (5 bases). The CDR3 spans 13 residues. DNA for the CDR3: TGTGCCTGCAGGACGACAGCTGGAAACACCATATATTTT. Encoded protein: CACRTTAGNTIYF.

This chain uses TRBV28 with TRBJ2-1; no definite D call. This CDR3 has 15 residues. From germline, CDR1 is MDHEN and CDR2 SYDVKM. The germline V and J ends were trimmed by 5 bases and 8 bases, with 19 bases remaining between them. The CDR3 sequence: CASSPINSTSDEQFF. CDR3 bases: TGTGCCAGCAGTCCCATTAACTCGACGAGCGATGAGCAGTTCTTC.

This clonotype was picked up one time. V gene TRBV9 combines with J gene TRBJ1-2, with TRBD1 matching 7 bases. This CDR3 is built from 13 residues. Trimming removed 6 bases from V and 5 bases from J; junction bases left unmatched: 7. The V gene's germline CDR1 is SGDLS and CDR2 YYNGEE. As DNA, the CDR3 is TGTGCCAGCAACGCAGGGACAGTGTATGGCTACACCTTC. Translation: CASNAGTVYGYTF. The full variable domain, completed using reference TRBV9 and TRBJ1-2, is DSGVTQTPKHLITATGQRVTLRCSPRSGDLSVYWYQQSLDQGLQFLIQYYNGEERAKGNILERFSAQQFPDLHSELNLSSLELGDSALYFCASNAGTVYGYTFGSGTRLTVV.